This T cell receptor (beta chain) is from a study of cytomegalovirus exposure and HLA in healthy donors. Germline V gene sequence: CDR1 WNHNN, CDR2 SYGVQD (reference sequence). Trimming shortened V by 3 bases and J by 10 bases, and 9 bases separated the two germline ends. The CDR3 is 12 amino acids. PCR used 60 Vbeta primers and 13 Jbeta primers. Libraries were prepared by immunoSEQ multiplex PCR; TCRdb keeps only in-frame clonotypes and omits some of them. Of 160,000 or so clones in the sample, around 79% were seen once. This clone was observed a few times. Healthy bone marrow donors formed the donor group.

This TCR was sampled from a woman aged 40 to 50 in good health and CMV-seronegative. The sequencing sample was made of PBMCs. The chain has TRBV10-1 and TRBJ1-4; D gene uncertain. The CDR3 DNA reads as TGCGCCAGCAGTGACCCTTCGGGAAAACTGTTTTTT. This encodes CASSDPSGKLFF.